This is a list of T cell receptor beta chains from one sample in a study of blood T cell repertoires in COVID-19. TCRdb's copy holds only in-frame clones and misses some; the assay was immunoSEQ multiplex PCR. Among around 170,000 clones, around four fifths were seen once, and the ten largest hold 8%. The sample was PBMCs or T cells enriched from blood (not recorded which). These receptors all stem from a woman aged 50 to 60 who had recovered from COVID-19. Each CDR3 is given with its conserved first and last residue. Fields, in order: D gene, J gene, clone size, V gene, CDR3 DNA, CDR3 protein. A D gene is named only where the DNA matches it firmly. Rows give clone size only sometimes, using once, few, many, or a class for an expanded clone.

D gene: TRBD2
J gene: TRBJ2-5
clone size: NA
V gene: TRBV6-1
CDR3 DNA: TGTGCCAGCAGTGCCCGGACTAGCGGGATAGGTAATCAAGAGACCCAGTACTTC
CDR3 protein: CASSARTSGIGNQETQYF

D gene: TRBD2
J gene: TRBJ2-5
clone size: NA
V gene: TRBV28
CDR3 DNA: TGTGCCAGCACCTCGGGTACTAGCGGGAGAGAGACCCAGTACTTC
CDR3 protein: CASTSGTSGRETQYF

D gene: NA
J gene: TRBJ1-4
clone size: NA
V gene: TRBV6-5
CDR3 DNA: TGTGCCAGCAGTTCCACAGGACAGAATGAAAAACTGTTTTTT
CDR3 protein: CASSSTGQNEKLFF

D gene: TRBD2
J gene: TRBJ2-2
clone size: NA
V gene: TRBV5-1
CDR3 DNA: TGCGCCAGCAGCTTGGGTTCGGGCGTTAGCGGGACCGGGGAGCTGTTTTTT
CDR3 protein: CASSLGSGVSGTGELFF

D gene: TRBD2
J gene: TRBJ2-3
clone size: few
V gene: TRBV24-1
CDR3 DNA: TGTGCCACCAGTCGGACTAGCGGGACCACAGATACGCAGTATTTT
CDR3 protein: CATSRTSGTTDTQYF

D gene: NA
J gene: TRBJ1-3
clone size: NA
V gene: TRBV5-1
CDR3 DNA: TGCGCCAGCAGCTTGCTGGGGCAGGGAAACACCATATATTTT
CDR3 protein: CASSLLGQGNTIYF

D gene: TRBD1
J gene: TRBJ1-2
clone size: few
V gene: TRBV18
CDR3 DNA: TGTGCCAGCTCACCAGGGACAGACTATGGCTACACCTTC
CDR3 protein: CASSPGTDYGYTF

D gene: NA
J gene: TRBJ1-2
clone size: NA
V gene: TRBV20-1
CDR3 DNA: TGCAGTGCTAGTGAAAGCGGGGGAATCTTGCTATCTGGCTACACCTTC
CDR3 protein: CSASESGGILLSGYTF

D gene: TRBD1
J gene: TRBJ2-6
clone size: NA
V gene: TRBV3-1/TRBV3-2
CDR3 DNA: TGTGCCAGCAGCCAAGTATGGGGACAGGGCTCTGGGGCCAACGTCCTGACTTTC
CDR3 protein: CASSQVWGQGSGANVLTF

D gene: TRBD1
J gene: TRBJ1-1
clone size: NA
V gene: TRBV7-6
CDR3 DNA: TGTGCCAGCAGCTTAGAAGGGACAGGTCTGAACACTGAAGCTTTCTTT
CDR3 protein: CASSLEGTGLNTEAFF

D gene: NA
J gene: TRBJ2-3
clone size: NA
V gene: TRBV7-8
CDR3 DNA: TGTGCCAGCAGCTTAGTAGGACTGGGGGGAGATACGCAGTATTTT
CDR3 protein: CASSLVGLGGDTQYF

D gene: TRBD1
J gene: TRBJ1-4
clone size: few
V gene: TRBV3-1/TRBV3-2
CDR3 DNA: TGTGCCACCCCGAGGGGGCTCTACGCAACTAATGAAAAACTGTTTTTT
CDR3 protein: CATPRGLYATNEKLFF

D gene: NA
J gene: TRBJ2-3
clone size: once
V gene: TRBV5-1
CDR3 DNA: TGCGCCAGCAGCTTGCTTAGCGGAAAAGATACGCAGTATTTT
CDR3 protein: CASSLLSGKDTQYF

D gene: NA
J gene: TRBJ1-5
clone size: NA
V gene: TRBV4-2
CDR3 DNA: TGTGCCAGCAGCCCTGAGGGGGGGAATAGCAATCAGCCCCAGCATTTT
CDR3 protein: CASSPEGGNSNQPQHF

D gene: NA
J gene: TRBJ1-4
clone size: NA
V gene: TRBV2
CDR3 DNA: TGTGCCAGCAGTGTCACGGGGGCTAATGAAAAACTGTTTTTT
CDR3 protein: CASSVTGANEKLFF

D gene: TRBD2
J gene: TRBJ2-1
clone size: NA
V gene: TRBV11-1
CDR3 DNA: TGTGCCAGCAGCCATAGCGGGGGGGCCGGCGAGCAGTTCTTC
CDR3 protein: CASSHSGGAGEQFF

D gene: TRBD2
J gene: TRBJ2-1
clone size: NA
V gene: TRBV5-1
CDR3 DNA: TGCGCCAGCAGCCCGGACGGGTTGGCGGGGGGTTACAATGAGCAGTTCTTC
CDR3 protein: CASSPDGLAGGYNEQFF

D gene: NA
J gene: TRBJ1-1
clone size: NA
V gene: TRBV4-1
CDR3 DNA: TGCGCCAGCAGCACCCCTGGGCCAGGGAACACTGAAGCTTTCTTT
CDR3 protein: CASSTPGPGNTEAFF

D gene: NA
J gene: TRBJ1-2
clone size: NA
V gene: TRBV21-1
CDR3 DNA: TGTGCCAGCAGCAAAGCCGGGGGGGCAGCTAACTATGGCTACACCTTC
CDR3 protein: CASSKAGGAANYGYTF

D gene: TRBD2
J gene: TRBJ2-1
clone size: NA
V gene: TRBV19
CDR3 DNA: TGTGCCAGTCTTCTAGCGGGAGGGCCCCATGAGCAGTTCTTC
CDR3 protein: CASLLAGGPHEQFF

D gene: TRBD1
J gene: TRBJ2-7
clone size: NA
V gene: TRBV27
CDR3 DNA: TGTGCCAGCAGCTTTCAGGGGGATACCTACGAGCAGTACTTC
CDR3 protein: CASSFQGDTYEQYF

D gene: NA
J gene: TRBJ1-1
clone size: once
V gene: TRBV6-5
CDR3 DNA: TGTGCCAGCAGTAAGGGGGTTGGGGACACCTTTGAAGCTTTCTTT
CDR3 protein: CASSKGVGDTFEAFF

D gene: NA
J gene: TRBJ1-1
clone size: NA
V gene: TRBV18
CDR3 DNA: TGTGCCAGCTCACCACGGTTTGGGATGCGGGGCACTGAAGCTTTCTTT
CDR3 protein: CASSPRFGMRGTEAFF

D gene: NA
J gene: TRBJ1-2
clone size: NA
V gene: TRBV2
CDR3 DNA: TGTGCCAGCAATCAGGGGATGGGGGGCTACACCTTC
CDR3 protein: CASNQGMGGYTF

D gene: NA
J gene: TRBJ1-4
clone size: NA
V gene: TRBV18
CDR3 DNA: TGTGCCAGCTCACCTCTGAAGGGGGATGAAAAACTGTTTTTT
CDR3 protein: CASSPLKGDEKLFF

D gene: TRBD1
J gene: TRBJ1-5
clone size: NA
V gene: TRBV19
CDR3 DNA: TGTGCCAGTAAAAGGGGGCCGGAGGGCAATCAGCCCCAGCATTTT
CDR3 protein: CASKRGPEGNQPQHF

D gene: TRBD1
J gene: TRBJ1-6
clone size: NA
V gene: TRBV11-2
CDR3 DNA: TGTGCCAGCAGCACCCGGACAGGGCAAGGTTCACCCCTCCACTTT
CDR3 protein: CASSTRTGQGSPLHF

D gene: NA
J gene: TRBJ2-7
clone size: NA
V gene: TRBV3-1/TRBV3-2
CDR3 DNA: TGTGCCAGCAGCCACTTATTCGAGCAGTACTTC
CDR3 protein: CASSHLFEQYF

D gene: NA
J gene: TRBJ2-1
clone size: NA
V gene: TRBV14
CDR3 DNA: TGTGCCAGCAGCCAAAGAGACGGGAGAAGGTTCCGGGGTGAGCAGTTCTTC
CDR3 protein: CASSQRDGRRFRGEQFF

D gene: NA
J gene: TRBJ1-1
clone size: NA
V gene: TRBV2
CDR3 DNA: TGTGCCAGCAGTGGGACAGTAGCCTTGAACACTGAAGCTTTCTTT
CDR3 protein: CASSGTVALNTEAFF

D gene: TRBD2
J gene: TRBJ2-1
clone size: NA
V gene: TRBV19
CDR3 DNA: TGTGCCAGTAGTATCTTAGCGGGAGGCGACAATGAGCAGTTCTTC
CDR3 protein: CASSILAGGDNEQFF

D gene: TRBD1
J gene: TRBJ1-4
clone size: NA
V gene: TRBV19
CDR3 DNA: TGTGCCAGTAGATTCCGGGACAGGGCAGGTGAAAAACTGTTTTTT
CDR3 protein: CASRFRDRAGEKLFF

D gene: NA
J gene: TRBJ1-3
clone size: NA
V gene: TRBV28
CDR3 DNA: TGTGCCAGCACCCCGGGGAGTCGGAGCTCTGGAAACACCATATATTTT
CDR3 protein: CASTPGSRSSGNTIYF

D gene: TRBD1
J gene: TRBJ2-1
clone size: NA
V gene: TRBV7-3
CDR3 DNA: TGTGCCAGCAGCGTGAACAGGGGTTCCTACAATGAGCAGTTCTTC
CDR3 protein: CASSVNRGSYNEQFF

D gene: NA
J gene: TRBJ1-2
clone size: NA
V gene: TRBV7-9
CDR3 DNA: TGTGCCAGCAGCGGAGAGAACTATGGCTACACCTTC
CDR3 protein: CASSGENYGYTF

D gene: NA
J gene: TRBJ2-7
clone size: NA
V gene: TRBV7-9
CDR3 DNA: TGTGCCTCCAGGGGAGAAGGGGTTTTCTACGAGCAGTACTTC
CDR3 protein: CASRGEGVFYEQYF

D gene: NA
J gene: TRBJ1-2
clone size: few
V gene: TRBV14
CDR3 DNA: TGTGCCAGCAGCCAAGCGGGCCAGGGCTATGGCTACACCTTC
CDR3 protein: CASSQAGQGYGYTF

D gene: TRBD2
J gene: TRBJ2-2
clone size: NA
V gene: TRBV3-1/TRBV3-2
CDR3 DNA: TGTGCCAGCAGCCCCTCTAGCGGGGTTACCGGGGAGCTGTTTTTT
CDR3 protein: CASSPSSGVTGELFF

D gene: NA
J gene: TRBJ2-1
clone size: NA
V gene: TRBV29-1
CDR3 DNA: TGCAGCGTTGTAATTCTTCTAGCGAGGTCGCTGAATGAGCAGTTCTTC
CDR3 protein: CSVVILLARSLNEQFF

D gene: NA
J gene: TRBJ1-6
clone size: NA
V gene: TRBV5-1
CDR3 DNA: TGCGCCAGCAGCTTGGGGGCAGGAATGAATTCACCCCTCCACTTT
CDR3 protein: CASSLGAGMNSPLHF

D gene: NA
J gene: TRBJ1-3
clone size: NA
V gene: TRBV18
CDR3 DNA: TGTGCCAGCTCGATATCCAGGGGCCCCGGCGGAAACACCATATATTTT
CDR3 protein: CASSISRGPGGNTIYF

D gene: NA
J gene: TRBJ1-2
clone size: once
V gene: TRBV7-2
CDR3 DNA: TGTGCCAGCAGCTTTCAGGGGCTGAATGGCTACACCTTC
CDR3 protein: CASSFQGLNGYTF